The entry below gives a single TCR beta chain sequence along with its context. The antigen remains unidentified. The sample originates from a study of OX40 agonist ivuxolimab in advanced cancers. Study summary: Three patients got partial responses; one had hepatocellular carcinoma and two had cutaneous melanoma. The study, taken as a whole, reports: At 0.1 to 3.0 mg/kg and by week 6, CD4+ and CD8+ T cells in the blood had expanded clonally.

Clones were read by immunoSEQ multiplex PCR, and TCRdb kept only the in-frame ones, dropping some. The sample carries around 79,000 clones, about nine tenths recorded once. The origin of this receptor is an adult with an advanced solid tumor such as melanoma, head and neck, liver or kidney cancer. Sequencing was performed on CD4+ or CD8+ T cells sorted from blood, taken in a trial of the OX40 agonist ivuxolimab.

The CDR3, as DNA: TGTGCCAGTAGTTCGGGTTCCGACAGGGGGCGAACTGAAGCTTTCTTT. Its protein product is CASSSGSDRGRTEAFF. The genes are TRBV19 and TRBJ1-1; TRBD1 matches 10 bases. The CDR3 is 16 residues long. Germline V gene sequence: CDR1 LNHDA, CDR2 SQIVND (reference sequence). The ends lost 5 bases at V and 5 bases at J; junction bases unmatched: 11.